A selection of T cell receptor beta chains follows, all from one sample in a study of type 1 regulatory T cells. MiXCR, applied by TCRdb to the reads, yields one record per CDR3 protein. The sample records about 42,000 distinct CDR3 sequences, 10% to 15% being singletons. The antigens of these receptors remain unknown. The sample taken for sequencing was cultured non-Tr1 T cells, either the whole culture or a sorted T cell fraction (not recorded which). The receptors derive from a human donor in good health. The CDR3 runs from the conserved cysteine through the conserved F or W. The D gene is left open where the match is weak. A clone size is listed for some rows: how often the clone was seen (once, few, many), or a class if it is expanded.

>NA|TRBJ2-2|TRBD2|TRBV20-1
TGCAGTGCTCCGGCACCTAGCGGGAGCGGTCGAAGCACCGGGGAGCTGTTTTTT
CSAPAPSGSGRSTGELFF
>many|TRBJ2-4|NA|TRBV20-1
TGCAGTGCTAGGGTAGGGCCCGGAAACATTCAGTACTTC
CSARVGPGNIQYF
>NA|TRBJ1-1|TRBD1|TRBV2
TGTGCCGCCCAGGGACAGTTTATCAATGAAGCTTTCTTT
CAAQGQFINEAFF
>NA|TRBJ2-3|TRBD2|TRBV10-3
TGTGCCATCAGTGGCCCACTAGCGGGAAAAGATACGCAGTATTTT
CAISGPLAGKDTQYF
>many|TRBJ2-7|TRBD2|TRBV7-2
TGTGCCAGCAGCTTCGAGCGGGGGGCCTACGAGCAGTACTTC
CASSFERGAYEQYF
>few|TRBJ2-2|TRBD1|TRBV12-3/TRBV12-4
TGTGCCAGCAGTGCCGGGACAGGTTACACCGGGGAGCTGTTTTTT
CASSAGTGYTGELFF
>NA|TRBJ2-1|NA|TRBV24-1
TGTGCCACCAGTGATTCCTCGCCCAGCTCCTACAATGAGCAGTTCTTC
CATSDSSPSSYNEQFF
>many|TRBJ1-1|NA|TRBV7-2
TGTGCCAGCAGCTTAAGTACAGCGAACACTGAAGCTTTCTTT
CASSLSTANTEAFF
>many|TRBJ1-3|TRBD1|TRBV12-3/TRBV12-4
TGTGCCAGCAGGGGCCGGGACAGGGGATTTGGAAACACCATATATTTT
CASRGRDRGFGNTIYF
>few|TRBJ2-3|NA|TRBV7-9
TGTGCCAGCAGCTTAAGCTGGGCATCAGATACGCAGTATTTT
CASSLSWASDTQYF
>many|TRBJ1-2|NA|TRBV28
TGTGCCAGCAGTCCCTCAGGGTCGGGCGGCTACACCTTC
CASSPSGSGGYTF
>few|TRBJ1-4|NA|TRBV12-3/TRBV12-4
TGTGCCACCCGACGGTCAACTAATGAAAAACTGTTTTTT
CATRRSTNEKLFF
>many|TRBJ1-6|NA|TRBV12-3/TRBV12-4
TGTGCCAGCAGGGCCCCAGGGTATAATTCACCCCTCCACTTT
CASRAPGYNSPLHF
>many|TRBJ2-3|TRBD2|TRBV19
TGTGCCTCCTCCCGGGGACTAGCAGATACGCAGTATTTT
CASSRGLADTQYF
>NA|TRBJ2-1|TRBD2|TRBV6-6
TGTGCCAGCAGTCCAGCGGGAGGGGACCTATACAATGAGCAGTTCTTC
CASSPAGGDLYNEQFF
>many|TRBJ2-1|NA|TRBV7-7
TGTGCTAGCAGCTTAGCCCCGGGAAATGAGCAGTTCTTC
CASSLAPGNEQFF
>many|TRBJ2-3|NA|TRBV15
TGTGCCACCAGCAGAGCGGGAGAAACGCAGTATTTT
CATSRAGETQYF
>few|TRBJ1-5|TRBD1|TRBV20-1
TGCAGTGCTCGCCCTTCCGGGACAGTTAATCAGCCCCAGCATTTT
CSARPSGTVNQPQHF
>few|TRBJ2-6|NA|TRBV28
TGTGCCAGCAGTTCCCCGACAGGACCCTCTGGGGCCAACGTCCTGACTTTC
CASSSPTGPSGANVLTF